One sample yielded the 8 T cell receptor beta chains listed below, sequenced in a study of identical twins (dated by TCRdb to 2016 to 2018). Libraries were prepared through 5' RACE. Sequenced on an Illumina HiSeq 2000. TCRdb trimmed the raw reads at Q25, called clones with MiXCR and kept productive beta chains. All rows with the same CDR3 protein become a single entry with the most common DNA and genes. In all, the sample holds 450,000 or so distinct CDR3 sequences, and 20% to 25% of those were seen once. The ten largest clonotypes hold roughly 3% of the sample. These records were also assigned to another study, of T cells expressing NK-cell markers.

The sequenced material came from CD4+ T cells sorted from blood. The receptors stem from a young woman in good health.

This rearrangement joins TRBV20-1 to TRBJ2-7; D may be TRBD1 or TRBD2 (6 bases each). The CDR3 extends over 15 amino acids. Germline values: CDR1 DFQATT, CDR2 SNEGSKA (reference sequence). Deletions cut 3 bases from V and 2 bases from J, with 17 bases between. CDR3 residues: CSASAARGPAYEQYF. DNA for the CDR3: TGCAGTGCTAGTGCCGCTCGGGGGCCGGCCTACGAGCAGTACTTC.

The table lists this clonotype with a few counts. V and J are TRBV12-3 or TRBV12-4 and TRBJ1-1; TRBD1 agrees at 7 bases. With V trimmed by 3 bases and J by 11 bases, 15 bases remained unmatched. The CDR3 loop spans 15 amino acids. Written as DNA, the CDR3 is TGTGCCAGCAGTTTCTCCGGGACAGTGCCCTGGGAGGCTTTCTTT. Its translation: CASSFSGTVPWEAFF.

This clonotype was observed a few times. This chain joins TRBV6-1 and TRBJ1-1, with 8 bases matching TRBD1. The V gene end was trimmed by 3 bases and the J gene end by 7 bases; junction bases not matched to a gene: 10. Germline CDR1 reads MNHNS; CDR2 reads SASEGT. The CDR3 covers 15 residues. The CDR3 spells CASSDRQGFRGEAFF. Written as DNA, the CDR3 is TGTGCCAGCAGTGACAGACAGGGGTTTCGCGGTGAAGCTTTCTTT.

The rearrangement joins TRBV15 to TRBJ2-7; TRBD1 agrees at 9 bases. Germline values: CDR1 LNHNV, CDR2 YYDKDF (reference sequence). CDR3 size: 14 residues. Trimming removed 5 bases from V and 6 bases from J; junction bases left unmatched: 8. CDR3 DNA: TGTGCCACCAGCGGGATACAGGGGGCGGTCGAGCAGTACTTC. It encodes CATSGIQGAVEQYF.

V gene TRBV5-5 combines with J gene TRBJ2-7; 8 positions agree with TRBD1. The CDR3 extends over 17 amino acids. Looked up from germline, CDR1 is SGHKS and CDR2 is YYEKEE (reference sequence). With V trimmed by 1 base and J by 2 bases, 11 bases remained unmatched. Here the CDR3 reads CASSLTQTTGVAYEQYF. The CDR3 nucleotides read TGTGCCAGCAGCTTGACCCAGACGACAGGGGTAGCCTACGAGCAGTACTTC.

This chain uses TRBV9 with TRBJ1-6, with a possible D match to TRBD1 (6 bases). The CDR3 spans 13 residues. CDR1 and CDR2 from the germline V gene are SGDLS and YYNGEE. V shed 0 bases and J shed 8 bases, with 6 bases lying between them. CDR3 protein: CASSVAGDSPLHF. CDR3 sequence (DNA): TGTGCCAGCAGCGTAGCAGGGGATTCACCCCTCCACTTT. The whole variable domain, remainder taken from reference TRBV9 and TRBJ1-6, is DSGVTQTPKHLITATGQRVTLRCSPRSGDLSVYWYQQSLDQGLQFLIQYYNGEERAKGNILERFSAQQFPDLHSELNLSSLELGDSALYFCASSVAGDSPLHFGNGTRLTVT.

This clonotype was observed once. The rearrangement uses TRBV24-1 and TRBJ2-1; 8 bases line up with TRBD2. The CDR3 runs to 15 residues. Trimming cost V 2 bases and J 7 bases; bases outside gene matches: 6. The germline gives CDR1 KGHDR, CDR2 SFDVKD. CDR3 DNA: TGTGCCACCAGTGATTCAGTAGCGGGACCGAATGAGCAGTTCTTC. This codes for CATSDSVAGPNEQFF.

The chain combines TRBV5-5 with TRBJ2-5; D gene uncertain. Trimming shortened V by 2 bases and J by 1 base, and 6 bases separated the two germline ends. CDR3 length: 13 amino acids. Germline CDR1 is SGHKS and CDR2 is YYEKEE (reference sequence). The CDR3 region is CASSFPFQETQYF. CDR3 bases: TGTGCCAGCAGCTTCCCGTTCCAAGAGACCCAGTACTTC.